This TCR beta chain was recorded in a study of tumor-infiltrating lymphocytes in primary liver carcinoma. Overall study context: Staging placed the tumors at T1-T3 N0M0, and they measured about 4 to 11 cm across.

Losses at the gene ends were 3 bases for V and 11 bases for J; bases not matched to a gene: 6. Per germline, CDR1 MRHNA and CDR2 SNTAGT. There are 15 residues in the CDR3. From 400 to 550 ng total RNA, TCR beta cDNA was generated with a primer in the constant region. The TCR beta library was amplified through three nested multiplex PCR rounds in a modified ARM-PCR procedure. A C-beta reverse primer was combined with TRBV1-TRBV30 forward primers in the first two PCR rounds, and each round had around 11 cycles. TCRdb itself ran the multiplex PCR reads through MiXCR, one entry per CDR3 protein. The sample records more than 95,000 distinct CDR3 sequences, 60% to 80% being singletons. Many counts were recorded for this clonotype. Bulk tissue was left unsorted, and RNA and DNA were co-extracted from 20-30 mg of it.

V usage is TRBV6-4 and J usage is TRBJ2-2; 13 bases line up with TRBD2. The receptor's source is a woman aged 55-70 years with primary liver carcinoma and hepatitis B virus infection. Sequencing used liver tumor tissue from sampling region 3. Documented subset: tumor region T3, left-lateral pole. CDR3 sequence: CASSETSGGPVELFF. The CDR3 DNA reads TGTGCCAGCAGTGAGACTAGCGGGGGGCCCGTCGAGCTGTTTTTT.